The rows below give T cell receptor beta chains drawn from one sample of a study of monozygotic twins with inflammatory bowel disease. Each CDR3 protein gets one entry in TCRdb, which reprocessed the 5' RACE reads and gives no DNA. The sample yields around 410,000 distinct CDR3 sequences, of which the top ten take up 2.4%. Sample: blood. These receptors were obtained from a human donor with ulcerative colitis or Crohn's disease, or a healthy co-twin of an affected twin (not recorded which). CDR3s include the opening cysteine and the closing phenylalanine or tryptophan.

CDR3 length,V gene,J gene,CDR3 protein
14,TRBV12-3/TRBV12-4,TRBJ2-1,CASRGASSYNEQFF
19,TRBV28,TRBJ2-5,CASSYSKSAGGPPRETQYF
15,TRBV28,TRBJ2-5,CASSSGRERVETQYF
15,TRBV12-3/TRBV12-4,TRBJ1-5,CASSETGVGRWPQHF
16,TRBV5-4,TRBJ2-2,CASSRTGGWDTGELFF
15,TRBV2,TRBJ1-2,CASSEARGGGHGYTF
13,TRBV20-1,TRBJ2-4,CSARGSSRDIQYF
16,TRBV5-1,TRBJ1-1,CASSLEWDRGRTEAFF
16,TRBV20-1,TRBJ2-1,CSASPMKQGLGNEQFF
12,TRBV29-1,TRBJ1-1,CSAVERNTEAFF
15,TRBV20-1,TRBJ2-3,CSARPGSGSTSPQYF
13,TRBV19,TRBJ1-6,CASHPDRDSPLHF
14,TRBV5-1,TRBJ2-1,CASSFGQVADEQFF
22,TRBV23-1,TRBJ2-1,CASSQSGAPGQGLTDSYNEQFF
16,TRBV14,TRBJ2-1,CASSAAGDRIYNEQFF
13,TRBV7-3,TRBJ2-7,CASSRGGDYEQYF
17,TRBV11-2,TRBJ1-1,CASSLNPKRQGNTEAFF
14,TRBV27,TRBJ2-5,CASSPTSRQETQYF
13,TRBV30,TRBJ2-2,CAWSVWGPGELFF
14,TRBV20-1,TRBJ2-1,CSALLAGPYNEQFF
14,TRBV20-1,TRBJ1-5,CSAKDIGSKQPQHF
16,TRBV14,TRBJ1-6,CASSHLGQGANSPLHF
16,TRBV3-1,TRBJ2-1,CASMPTGTVKRNEQFF
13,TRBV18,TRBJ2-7,CASSPTGTYEQYF
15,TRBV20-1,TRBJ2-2,CSARPPGRNTGELFF
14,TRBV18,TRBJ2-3,CASSPDLNTDTQYF
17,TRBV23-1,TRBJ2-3,CASSHLHTRTSTDTQYF
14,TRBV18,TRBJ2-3,CASSPRSTTDTQYF
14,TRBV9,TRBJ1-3,CASSVEGPGNTIYF
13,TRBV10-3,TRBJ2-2,CAITVRDTGELFF
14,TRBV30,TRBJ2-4,CAWSKGLIGYIQYF
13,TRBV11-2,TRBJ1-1,CASSLEQGVEAFF
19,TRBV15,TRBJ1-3,CATSRGQILDRKAGNTIYF
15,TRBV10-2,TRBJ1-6,CASSWRGVYNSPLHF
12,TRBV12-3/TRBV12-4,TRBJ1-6,CASSPGFSPLHF
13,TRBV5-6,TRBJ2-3,CASSLRSADTQYF
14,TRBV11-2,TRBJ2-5,CASSSIQGKETQYF
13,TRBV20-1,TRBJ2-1,CSASRDNYNEQFF
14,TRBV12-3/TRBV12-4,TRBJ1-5,CASSTGNTNQPQHF
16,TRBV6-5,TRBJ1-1,CASSSLRGRLNTEAFF
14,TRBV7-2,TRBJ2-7,CASSAAGGGYEQYF
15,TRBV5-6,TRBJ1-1,CASSYPQGAETEAFF
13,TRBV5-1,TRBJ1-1,CASSLEMNTEAFF
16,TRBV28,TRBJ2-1,CASSPHQPLRNNEQFF
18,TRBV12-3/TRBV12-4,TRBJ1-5,CASSILDRGGYSNQPQHF
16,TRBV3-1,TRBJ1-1,CASSHLGTAPNTEAFF
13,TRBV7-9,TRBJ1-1,CASSFGAGAEAFF
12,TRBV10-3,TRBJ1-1,CAGSSGETEAFF
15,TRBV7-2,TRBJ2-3,CASSEPGLPPDTQYF